The 10 T cell receptor beta chains reported below all come from one sample, sequenced in a study of long-term antiretroviral therapy in people with HIV (dated by TCRdb to the early 2020s). The immunoSEQ hsTCRB v3.0 assay was used at survey level resolution for TRB variable region sequencing. In TCRdb, the immuneACCESS table is reduced to in-frame sequences with V and J assigned. These tables do not hold every clone; where another copy was compared, an unresolved V gene accounts for under half, and the others remain unexplained. In all, the sample holds 25,000 to 30,000 clones, and around four fifths of those were seen once. Of the sample, about 14% falls within the top ten clones. Sequences were derived from unsorted PBMCs, sampled 2.9 years after starting antiretroviral therapy. Receptor source: a man over 45 with HIV.

J is TRBJ1-1 and V is TRBV10-3; D unresolved. This CDR3 is 13 amino acids long. From germline, CDR1 is ENHRY and CDR2 SYGVKD. V was clipped by 6 bases and J by 1 base, with 9 bases between them. CDR3: CAISARGNTEAFF. The CDR3 DNA is TGTGCCATCAGCGCACGCGGGAACACTGAAGCTTTCTTT.

The chain is built from TRBV5-1 and TRBJ2-1; a possible D gene is TRBD1 (5 bases). CDR3 length: 14 residues. Germline CDR1 and CDR2: SGHRS and YFSETQ. The ends were cut back, 0 bases at V and 3 bases at J, with 7 bases in the middle. DNA of the CDR3: TGCGCCAGCAGCTTGGAGGGGTACTACAATGAGCAGTTCTTC. Its translation is CASSLEGYYNEQFF.

The CDR3 DNA sequence: TGCGCCAGCAGTGAGTCCCTGGGAGGGGCCGGGGAGCTGTTTTTT. Translating it yields CASSESLGGAGELFF. The V gene is TRBV10-2, the J gene TRBJ2-2, with 7 bases that match TRBD2. The germline V gene encodes CDR1 WSHSY and CDR2 SAAADI. The CDR3 covers 15 residues. The ends lost 0 bases at V and 6 bases at J; junction bases unmatched: 4.

The gene calls are TRBV4-1 and TRBJ1-3; D is uncertain. V lost 0 bases, J lost 7 bases, and 13 bases lay in between. The V gene's germline CDR1 is MGHRA and CDR2 YSYEKL. The CDR3 spans 15 residues. The CDR3 bases are TGCGCCAGCAGCCAAGATTTCAGTGGAGGGAACACCATATATTTT. Residues: CASSQDFSGGNTIYF.

The chain carries TRBV6-5 and TRBJ2-1; D might be TRBD1 or TRBD2, each matching 5 bases. Germline V CDR1 and CDR2: MNHEY, SVGAGI. V was shortened by 9 bases and J by 4 bases, with 16 bases between the two germline ends. This CDR3 has 14 amino acids. The CDR3 DNA reads TGTGCCAGTCAGAGGGTAGGGGTTTACAATGAGCAGTTCTTC. Translated: CASQRVGVYNEQFF.

This clone occurred a few times. The V call is TRBV14, the J call TRBJ2-7; 8 nucleotides match TRBD1. V trimming: 4 bases; J trimming: 5 bases; junction bases outside the gene matches: 7. The CDR3 consists of 14 residues. Germline V gene sequence: CDR1 SGHDN, CDR2 FVKESK. The CDR3 nucleotides are TGTGCCAGCAGCCCCCGGACAGGGTGGCACGAGCAGTACTTC. The encoded protein is CASSPRTGWHEQYF. Filled out from reference TRBV14 and TRBJ2-7, the complete variable domain reads EAGVTQFPSHSVIEKGQTVTLRCDPISGHDNLYWYRRVMGKEIKFLLHFVKESKQDESGMPNNRFLAERTGGTYSTLKVQPAELEDSGVYFCASSPRTGWHEQYFGPGTRLTVT.

J is TRBJ2-2 and V is TRBV7-3; D uncertain. This CDR3 is built from 12 residues. Trimming took off 2 bases at V and 7 bases at J, with 5 bases between the two ends. The germline V gene encodes CDR1 SGHTA and CDR2 FQGTGA. CDR3: CASSLRGGELFF. The CDR3 nucleotides read TGTGCCAGCAGCTTACGTGGCGGGGAGCTGTTTTTT.

This chain uses TRBV4-1 with TRBJ2-5; either TRBD1 or TRBD2 may supply D (5 bases each). The germline CDR1 and CDR2 sequences are MGHRA and YSYEKL. This CDR3 region has 16 residues. Trimming took off 4 bases at V and 5 bases at J, with 20 bases between the two ends. In DNA form, the CDR3 reads TGCGCCAGCAGCCTGTCTATGGGGCAGGGAGACGAGACCCAGTACTTC. Translation: CASSLSMGQGDETQYF.

The V call is TRBV28, the J call TRBJ1-1; 9 bases are shared with TRBD1. V trimming: 4 bases; J trimming: 5 bases; junction bases outside the gene matches: 5. Germline CDR1 reads MDHEN; CDR2 reads SYDVKM. The CDR3 is 14 residues long. The CDR3 reads CASSWGQGGTEAFF. The CDR3 DNA reads as TGTGCCAGCAGTTGGGGACAGGGAGGGACTGAAGCTTTCTTT.

CDR3: CASRPSENTGELFF. CDR3 DNA sequence: TGCGCCAGCAGGCCGAGCGAGAACACCGGGGAGCTGTTTTTT. The V and J genes are TRBV5-1 and TRBJ2-2; D not resolved. Trimming removed 5 bases at V and 1 base at J, with 9 bases between. CDR1 and CDR2 (germline): SGHRS, YFSETQ. This CDR3 comprises 14 residues.